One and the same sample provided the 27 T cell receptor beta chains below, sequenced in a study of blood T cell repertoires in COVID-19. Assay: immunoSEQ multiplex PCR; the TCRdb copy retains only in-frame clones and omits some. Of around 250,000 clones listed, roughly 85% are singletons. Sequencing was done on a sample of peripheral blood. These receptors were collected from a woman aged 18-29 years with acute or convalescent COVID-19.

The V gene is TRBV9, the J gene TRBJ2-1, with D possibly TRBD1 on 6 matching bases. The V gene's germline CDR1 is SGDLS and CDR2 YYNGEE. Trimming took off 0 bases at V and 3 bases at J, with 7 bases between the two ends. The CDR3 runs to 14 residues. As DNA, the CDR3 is TGTGCCAGCAGCGTAGAGGGACACTACAATGAGCAGTTCTTC. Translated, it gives CASSVEGHYNEQFF.

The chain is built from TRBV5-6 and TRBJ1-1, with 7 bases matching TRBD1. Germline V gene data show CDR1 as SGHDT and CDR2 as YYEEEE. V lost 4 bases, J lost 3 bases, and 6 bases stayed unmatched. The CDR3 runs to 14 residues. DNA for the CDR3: TGTGCCAGCAGCACCCCGGGACAGTACACTGAAGCTTTCTTT. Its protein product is CASSTPGQYTEAFF.

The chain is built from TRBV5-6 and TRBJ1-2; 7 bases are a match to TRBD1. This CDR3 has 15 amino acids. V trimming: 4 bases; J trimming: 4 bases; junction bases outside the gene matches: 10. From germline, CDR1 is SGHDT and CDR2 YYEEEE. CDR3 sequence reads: CASSPRQGGGYGYTF. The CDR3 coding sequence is TGTGCCAGCAGCCCTAGACAGGGCGGTGGCTATGGCTACACCTTC.

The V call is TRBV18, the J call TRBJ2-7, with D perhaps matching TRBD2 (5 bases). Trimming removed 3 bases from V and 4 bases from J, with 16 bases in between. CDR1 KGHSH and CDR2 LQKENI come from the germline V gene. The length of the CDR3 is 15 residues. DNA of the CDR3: TGTGCCAGCTCACCGGGGAGCCTAGCAGAGTACGAGCAGTACTTC. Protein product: CASSPGSLAEYEQYF. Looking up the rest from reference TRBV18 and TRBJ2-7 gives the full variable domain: NAGVMQNPRHLVRRRGQEARLRCSPMKGHSHVYWYRQLPEEGLKFMVYLQKENIIDESGMPKERFSAEFPKEGPSILRIQQVVRGDSAAYFCASSPGSLAEYEQYFGPGTRLTVT.

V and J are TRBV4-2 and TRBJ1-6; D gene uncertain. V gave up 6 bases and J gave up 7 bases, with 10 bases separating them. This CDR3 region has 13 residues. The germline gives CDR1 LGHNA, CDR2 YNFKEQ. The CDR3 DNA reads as TGTGCCAGCAGTCGAGCGGGGAATTCACCCCTCCACTTT. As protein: CASSRAGNSPLHF.

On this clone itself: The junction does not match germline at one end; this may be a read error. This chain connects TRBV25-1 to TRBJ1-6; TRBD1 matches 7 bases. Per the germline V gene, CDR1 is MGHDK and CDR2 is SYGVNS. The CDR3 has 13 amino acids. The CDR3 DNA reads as TGTGCCAGTAGTGAGAGGGGGCCCCACCCCCTCCACTTT. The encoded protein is CASSERGPHPLHF.

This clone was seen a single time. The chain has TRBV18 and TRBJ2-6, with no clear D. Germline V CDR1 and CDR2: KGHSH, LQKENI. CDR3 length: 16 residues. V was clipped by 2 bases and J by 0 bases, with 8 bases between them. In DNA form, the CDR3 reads TGTGCCAGCTCACCAGTCTCCCCCTCTGGGGCCAACGTCCTGACTTTC. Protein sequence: CASSPVSPSGANVLTF.

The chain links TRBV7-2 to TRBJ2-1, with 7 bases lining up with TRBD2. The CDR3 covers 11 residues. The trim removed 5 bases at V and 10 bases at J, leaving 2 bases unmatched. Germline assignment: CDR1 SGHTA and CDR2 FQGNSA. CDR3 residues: CASSELAEQFF. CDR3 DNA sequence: TGTGCCAGCAGCGAACTAGCGGAGCAGTTCTTC. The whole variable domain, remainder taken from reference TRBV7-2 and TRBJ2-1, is GAGVSQSPSNKVTEKGKDVELRCDPISGHTALYWYRQSLGQGLEFLIYFQGNSAPDKSGLPSDRFSAERTGGSVSTLTIQRTQQEDSAVYLCASSELAEQFFGPGTRLTVL.

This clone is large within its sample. CDR3 DNA: TGTGCCAGCAGGGAGCGGGGACAGGGGCACACAGATACGCAGTATTTT. Translation: CASRERGQGHTDTQYF. This chain uses TRBV28 with TRBJ2-3, with TRBD1 identical over 10 bases. Germline CDR1 is MDHEN and CDR2 is SYDVKM. The CDR3 is 16 amino acids. The J segment lost 2 bases and the V segment lost 6 bases, leaving 8 bases of the junction unmatched.

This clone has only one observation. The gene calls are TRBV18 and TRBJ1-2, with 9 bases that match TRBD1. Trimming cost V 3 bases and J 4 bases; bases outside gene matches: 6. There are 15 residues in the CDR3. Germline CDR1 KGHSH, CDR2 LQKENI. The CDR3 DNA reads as TGTGCCAGCTCACCGGGACAGGGTACCTTCTATGGCTACACCTTC. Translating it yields CASSPGQGTFYGYTF.

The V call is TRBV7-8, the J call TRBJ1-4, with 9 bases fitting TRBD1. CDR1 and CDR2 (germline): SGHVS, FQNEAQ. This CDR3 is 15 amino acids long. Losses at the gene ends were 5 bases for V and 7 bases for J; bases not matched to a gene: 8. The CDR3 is CASSLNRGRSEKLFF. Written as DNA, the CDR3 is TGTGCCAGCAGCCTAAACAGGGGGCGCAGTGAAAAACTGTTTTTT.

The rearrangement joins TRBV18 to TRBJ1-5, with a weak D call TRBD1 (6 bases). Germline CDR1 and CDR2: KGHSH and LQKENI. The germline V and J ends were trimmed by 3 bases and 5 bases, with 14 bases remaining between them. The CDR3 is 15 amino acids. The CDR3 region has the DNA TGTGCCAGCTCACCCGCGGGGGCCCCAGATCAGCCCCAGCATTTT. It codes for CASSPAGAPDQPQHF.

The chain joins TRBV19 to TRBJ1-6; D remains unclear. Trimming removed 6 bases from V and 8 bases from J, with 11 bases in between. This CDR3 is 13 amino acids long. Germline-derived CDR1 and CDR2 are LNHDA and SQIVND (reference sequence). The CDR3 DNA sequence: TGTGCCAGTAGCCCGGTCGTCCATTCACCCCTCCACTTT. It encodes CASSPVVHSPLHF. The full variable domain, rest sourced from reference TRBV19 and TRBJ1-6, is DGGITQSPKYLFRKEGQNVTLSCEQNLNHDAMYWYRQDPGQGLRLIYYSQIVNDFQKGDIAEGYSVSREKKESFPLTVTSAQKNPTAFYLCASSPVVHSPLHFGNGTRLTVT.

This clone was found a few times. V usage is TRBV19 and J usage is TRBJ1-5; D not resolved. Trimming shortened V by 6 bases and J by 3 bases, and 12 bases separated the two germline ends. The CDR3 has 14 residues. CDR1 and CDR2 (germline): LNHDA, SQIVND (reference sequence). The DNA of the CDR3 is TGTGCCAGTAGCCTTATCGAGCTCAATCAGCCCCAGCATTTT. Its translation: CASSLIELNQPQHF.

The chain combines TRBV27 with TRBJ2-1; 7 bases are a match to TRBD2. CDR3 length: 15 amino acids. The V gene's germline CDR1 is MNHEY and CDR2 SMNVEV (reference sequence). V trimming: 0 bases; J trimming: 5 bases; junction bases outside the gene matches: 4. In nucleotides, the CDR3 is TGTGCCAGCAGTTTATCCGGGACTACCCACAATGAGCAGTTCTTC. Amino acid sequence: CASSLSGTTHNEQFF.

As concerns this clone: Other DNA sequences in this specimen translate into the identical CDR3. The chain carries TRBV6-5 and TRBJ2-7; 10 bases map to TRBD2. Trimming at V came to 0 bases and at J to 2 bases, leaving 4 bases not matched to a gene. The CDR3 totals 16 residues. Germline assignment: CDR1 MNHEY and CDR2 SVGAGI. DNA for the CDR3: TGTGCCAGCAGTTACTCCGTAGCGGGGGGCACCTACGAGCAGTACTTC. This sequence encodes CASSYSVAGGTYEQYF.

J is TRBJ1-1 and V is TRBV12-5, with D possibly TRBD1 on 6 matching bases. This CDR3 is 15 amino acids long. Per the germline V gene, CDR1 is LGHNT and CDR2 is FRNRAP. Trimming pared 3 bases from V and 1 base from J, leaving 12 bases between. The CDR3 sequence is CASGFHAGENTEAFF. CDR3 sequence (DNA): TGTGCTAGTGGTTTTCATGCAGGGGAGAACACTGAAGCTTTCTTT.

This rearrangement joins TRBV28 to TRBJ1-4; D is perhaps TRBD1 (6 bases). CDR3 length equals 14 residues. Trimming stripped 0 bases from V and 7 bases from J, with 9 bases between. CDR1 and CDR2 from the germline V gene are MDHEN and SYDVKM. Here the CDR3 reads CASSLWARGEKLFF. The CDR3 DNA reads TGTGCCAGCAGTTTATGGGCCAGGGGTGAAAAACTGTTTTTT.

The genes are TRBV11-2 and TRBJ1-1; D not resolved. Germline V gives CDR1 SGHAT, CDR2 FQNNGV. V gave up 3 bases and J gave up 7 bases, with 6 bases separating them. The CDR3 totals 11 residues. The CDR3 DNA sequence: TGTGCCAGCAGCTTTGAGATTGAAGCTTTCTTT. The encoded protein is CASSFEIEAFF.

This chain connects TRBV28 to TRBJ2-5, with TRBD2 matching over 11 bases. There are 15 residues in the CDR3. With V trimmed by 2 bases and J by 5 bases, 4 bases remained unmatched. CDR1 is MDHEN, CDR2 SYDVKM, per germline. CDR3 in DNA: TGTGCCAGCAGTTTAAGGGTAGCGGGAGGGGAGACCCAGTACTTC. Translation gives CASSLRVAGGETQYF.

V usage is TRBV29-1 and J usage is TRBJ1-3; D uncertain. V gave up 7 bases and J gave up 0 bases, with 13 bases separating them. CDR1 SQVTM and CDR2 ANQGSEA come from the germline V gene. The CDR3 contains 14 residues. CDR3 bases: TGCAGCGCGTTAGCACCCGACTCTGGAAACACCATATATTTT. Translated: CSALAPDSGNTIYF.

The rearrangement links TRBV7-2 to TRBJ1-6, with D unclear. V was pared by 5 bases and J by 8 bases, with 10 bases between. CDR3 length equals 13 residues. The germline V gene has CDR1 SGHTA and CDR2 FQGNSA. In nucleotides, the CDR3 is TGTGCCAGCAGCCCCCAGAGGGATTCACCCCTCCACTTT. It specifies CASSPQRDSPLHF.

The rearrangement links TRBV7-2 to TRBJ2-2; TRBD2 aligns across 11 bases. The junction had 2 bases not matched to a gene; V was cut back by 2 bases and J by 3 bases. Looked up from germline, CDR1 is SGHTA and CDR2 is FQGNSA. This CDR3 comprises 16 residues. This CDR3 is CASSLTSGSDTGELFF. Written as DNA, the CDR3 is TGTGCCAGCAGCTTAACTAGCGGGAGCGACACCGGGGAGCTGTTTTTT. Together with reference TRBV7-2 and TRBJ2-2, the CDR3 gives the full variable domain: GAGVSQSPSNKVTEKGKDVELRCDPISGHTALYWYRQSLGQGLEFLIYFQGNSAPDKSGLPSDRFSAERTGGSVSTLTIQRTQQEDSAVYLCASSLTSGSDTGELFFGEGSRLTVL.

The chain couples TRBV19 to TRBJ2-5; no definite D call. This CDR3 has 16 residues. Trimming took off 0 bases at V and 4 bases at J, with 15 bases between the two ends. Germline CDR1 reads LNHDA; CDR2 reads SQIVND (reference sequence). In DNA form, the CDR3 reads TGTGCCAGTAGTATAGATTGGCTAGAATCTCTAGAGACCCAGTACTTC. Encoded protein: CASSIDWLESLETQYF.

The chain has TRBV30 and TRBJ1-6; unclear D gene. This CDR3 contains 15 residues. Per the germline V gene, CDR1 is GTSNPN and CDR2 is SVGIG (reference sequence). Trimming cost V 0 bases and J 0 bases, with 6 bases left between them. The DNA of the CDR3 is TGTGCCTGGAGTGTACTGAGCTCCTATAATTCACCCCTCCACTTT. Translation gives CAWSVLSSYNSPLHF.

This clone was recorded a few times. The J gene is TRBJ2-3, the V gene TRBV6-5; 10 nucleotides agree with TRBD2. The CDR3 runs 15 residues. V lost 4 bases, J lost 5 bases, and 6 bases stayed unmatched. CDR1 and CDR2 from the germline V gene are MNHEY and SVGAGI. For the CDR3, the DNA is TGTGCCAGCAGTTTAAGCGGGAGGGCGGGAGATACGCAGTATTTT. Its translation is CASSLSGRAGDTQYF.

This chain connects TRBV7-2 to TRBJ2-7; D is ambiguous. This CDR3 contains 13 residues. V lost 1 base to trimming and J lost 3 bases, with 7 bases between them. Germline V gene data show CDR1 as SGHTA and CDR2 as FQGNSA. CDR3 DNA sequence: TGTGCCAGCAGCTTAGTACACAGCTACGAGCAGTACTTC. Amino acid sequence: CASSLVHSYEQYF.